The clone carrying this TCR beta chain was detected a few times. This sample is drawn from a study of T-cell memory formation after mild COVID-19. Using its own MiXCR run on the 5' RACE reads, TCRdb lists one record per CDR3 protein. In the table there are fewer than 550,000 distinct CDR3 sequences, 20% of which are singletons. Germline assignment: CDR1 SQVTM and CDR2 ANQGSEA. J was trimmed by 6 bases and V by 4 bases; bases with no gene match: 1. The CDR3 contains 11 residues. This TCR came from an adult woman who had mild COVID-19 (a few samples of this study predate the infection). Cell type and time point are not known. Source material: PBMCs or a T cell subset sorted from them (not recorded which). The chain carries TRBV29-1 and TRBJ1-1, with 8 bases fitting TRBD1. CDR3 residues: CSVARGPEAFF. CDR3 in DNA: TGCAGCGTTGCCAGGGGGCCTGAAGCTTTCTTT.